This T cell receptor beta chain was recovered during a study of T-cell reconstitution after alpha-beta-depleted transplantation in children. Study findings and constraints: One year post-transplant, T-cell counts and diversity were largely derived from T cells produced anew. Some patients' high day-60 TCRbeta diversity was attributed to recipient cells surviving conditioning. Approximately two months post-transplant, alpha-beta T cells reportedly originated from several hundred expanded graft clones.

Unique molecular identifiers were incorporated when the TCRbeta library was constructed. Via MiXCR, TCRdb re-called the PCR reads, giving one row per CDR3 protein. The sample has about 340,000 distinct CDR3 sequences; around 15% are singletons. This clonotype was detected only a few times. Its antigen is unidentified. V gave up 3 bases and J gave up 1 base; unmatched junction bases: 7. The CDR3 is made up of 15 amino acids. Germline values: CDR1 SGHRS, CDR2 YFSETQ. This sequence originates from a male patient under 10 years old who had a stem cell transplant for acute lymphoblastic leukemia, so the T cells may come from the graft donor. The source was PBMCs, mostly from graft donor cells, collected 360 days after TCRalphabeta/CD19-depleted stem cell transplant. V and J are TRBV5-1 and TRBJ2-7; 7 bases align to TRBD1. Here the CDR3 DNA reads TGCGCCAGCAGCTGGAGGACAGGCTTTTCCTACGAGCAGTACTTC. Its translation is CASSWRTGFSYEQYF.